This TCR beta chain was observed in a study of T cell clones after liver transplantation. As for the study in general: Liver transplant recipients had immunosuppression withdrawal attempted within 2 years. Post-transplant blood was tracked for graft-donor-reactive T cell clones identified in a pre-transplant mixed lymphocyte reaction.

CD3+CD4+ and CD3+CD8+ cells were FACS-sorted from thawed unstimulated PBMCs. The V gene lost 0 bases and the J gene lost 6 bases, with 5 bases spanning the gap. This CDR3 comprises 13 residues. In germline, CDR1 is MRHNA, CDR2 SNTAGT. Using immunoSEQ multiplex PCR, the repertoire was profiled, and TCRdb retains in-frame clones only, with some absent. The table records thousands of clones, roughly 70% of them present only once. This receptor was obtained from a human donor who received a liver transplant. The chain couples TRBV6-4 to TRBJ2-2, with D hard to call. The material sequenced was CD8+ T cells from blood, taken before liver transplant. The CDR3 nucleotides are TGTGCCAGCAGTGACTCGGAGTCCGGGGAGCTGTTTTTT. Protein product: CASSDSESGELFF.